This TCR beta chain was recovered during a study of blood T cells in healthy people across ages (dated by TCRdb to about 2015). Notes on the research overall: In model experiments, template switching captured roughly one uniquely barcoded TCR beta cDNA molecule for every two T cells. To track age-related changes in TCR beta repertoire diversity, the study relied on deep sequencing normalized with unique cDNA molecular identifiers. Four age groups were formed from the donors: young (average approximately 17 years), middle-aged (approximately 42), aged (about 62) and long-lived (82). For two donors (one aged 18 to 29 and one aged 80 or older), the study analyzed two additional independent replicas of 1 million unique cDNA reads from the same blood draw. What the authors observed across the whole study: Bulk unsorted PBMC profiling prevented conclusive comparison of naive and antigen-experienced compartments. Because donor CMV infection status was unknown, age-related changes in expanded clonotypes were potentially confounded. There was a strong correlation between observed TCR beta diversity and the percentage of naive T cells measured by flow cytometry. Estimates of total diversity from one million sequenced T cells were regarded as lower bounds and underestimates. Compared with the aged group, more naive CD4+ T cells, fewer expanded clones and increased TCR diversity were shown by the long-lived group, suggesting age selection. As age increased, observed TCR beta diversity per million T cells dropped in a roughly linear way, and a significant reduction was already evident by age 40.

Regarding this clonotype: The antigen this receptor binds is unknown. No much larger clonotype is one base removed from it; base qualities were not supplied.

Taken from the germline V gene, the CDR1 and CDR2 loops are MDHEN and SYDVKM. The junction shows trimming of 6 bases on V and 1 base on J, plus 9 bases between the germline ends. From the cysteine through the phenylalanine, the CDR3 covers 14 amino acids. Kept here is only the CDR3 DNA, which spans 42 bases and is read in frame from base 1. Library preparation was by 5' RACE. Instrument used: Illumina HiSeq 2500. The second PCR ran for roughly 7 to 12 cycles and used a J-beta primer mix along with a sample-barcoded 5' primer. Each TCR beta cDNA molecule received a unique molecular identifier from a template-switch 5' adaptor carrying 12 random nucleotides. Each sample yielded at least 3 million CDR3-containing paired-end reads. The Mint cDNA synthesis kit, primed by a TRBC-specific oligonucleotide, was used to synthesize first-strand cDNA from all RNA. All cDNA was treated with uracil-DNA glycosylase and then went through a first 18-cycle PCR with the universal primers M1SS and BC2_uni_R. Per the source publication's procedure: For normalization, 1 million high-quality reads, each with a distinct molecular identifier, were randomly selected from each sample. Reads sharing molecular identifiers were discarded rather than binned into consensus sequences. MiTCR, run with a Q25 quality threshold and the strictest error-elimination algorithm, handled CDR3 identification, clonotype clustering and error correction. A nonparametric unseen species model with Euler transformation was used to estimate a lower bound on total TCR beta diversity. TCRdb reprocessed the public reads (quality trimming at Q25 with fastp, clone calling with MiXCR) and kept in-frame beta chains. All rows with the same CDR3 protein become a single entry with the most common DNA and genes. The V and J calls, along with clone size, are taken from TCRdb and not from the paper's own processing. Recorded for this sample are some 890,000 distinct CDR3 sequences; about 29% of them occurred a single time. The leading ten clones occupy about a tenth of the sample.

Donors were approximately 42 systemically healthy Caucasian individuals from Russia aged roughly 6 to 90 years. Roughly 10 milliliters of peripheral blood were drawn from each donor into EDTA-treated Vacutainer tubes. Ficoll-Paque density-gradient centrifugation was used to isolate PBMCs, with at least 6.5 million per sample. Total RNA was extracted from PBMCs with Trizol reagent, with at least 5.5 micrograms obtained per sample. Naive CD45RAhigh/CD27high T cell percentages were measured by flow cytometry on a PBMC aliquot from every donor. In addition, the sample was reused for a study of T cells of mothers and their children. As the second paper documents: Nine systemically healthy Caucasian individuals, comprising three mothers and their six children, were included as donors. cDNA synthesis consumed the entire amount of extracted RNA, loaded at 1.5 ug RNA in each 15 ul reaction. In the second PCR, sample barcodes and 2-4 random nucleotides were introduced via the M1S primer. Over 8.5 million TCR beta CDR3 reads came from each mother, compared with approximately 2.8 million reads from each child. Thymic selection shapes the output of TCR recombination in a similar way in related and unrelated pairs, and inherited differences have a minor effect. Normalized repertoire overlap in related mother-child pairs was always slightly higher than in unrelated mother-child pairs, but the difference was never significant. Persistent microchimeric T cell clones were not detected, at a sensitivity of about 99 clones per million clonotypes. To look for features that set related mother-child pairs apart from unrelated individuals, the researchers ran deep NGS to compare the TCR beta repertoires of mothers and children. Mothers averaged around 40 +/- 4 years of age and children averaged around 10 +/- 4 years. After adapter ligation was performed with NEBNext reagents, the libraries were sequenced on an Illumina HiSeq 2000 with 100+100 nt paired-end reads. To prevent cross-contamination, the mother and child libraries were prepared one month apart and sequenced in separate runs. Each donor had between roughly 450,000 and 2,100,000 distinct TCR beta clonotypes identified. Naive TCR beta clonotypes were estimated from low-frequency clonotypes matched to each donor's FACS-determined naive share, without sorting.

This clonotype was sampled from a woman aged 40-49 years in good health. Sequenced input: blood. The sequence joins TRBV28 to TRBJ2-2; a confident D gene designation cannot be given. The CDR3 is CASSPLQNTGELFF. The DNA sequence follows: TGTGCCAGCAGCCCCCTACAGAACACCGGGGAGCTGTTTTTT.